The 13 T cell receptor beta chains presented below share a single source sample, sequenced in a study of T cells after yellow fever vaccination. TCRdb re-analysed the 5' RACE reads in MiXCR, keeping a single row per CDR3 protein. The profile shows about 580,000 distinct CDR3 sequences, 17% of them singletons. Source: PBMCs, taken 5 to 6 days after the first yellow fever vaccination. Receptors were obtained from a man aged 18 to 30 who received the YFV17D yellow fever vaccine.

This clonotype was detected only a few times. Written as DNA, the CDR3 is TGTGCCAGCAAGACAGGGGTGATTGACACTGAAGCTTTCTTT. It specifies CASKTGVIDTEAFF. The genes are TRBV12-3 or TRBV12-4 and TRBJ1-1; 8 nucleotides line up with TRBD1. The CDR3 totals 14 residues. V shed 7 bases, J shed 3 bases, and the junction held 7 bases outside the gene matches.

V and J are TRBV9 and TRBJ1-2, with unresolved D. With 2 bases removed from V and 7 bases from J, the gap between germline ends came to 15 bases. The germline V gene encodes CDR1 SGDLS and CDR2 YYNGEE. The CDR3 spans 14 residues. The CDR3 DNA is TGTGCCAGCAGCGTTACGGGGATTTCGGGTGGCTACACCTTC. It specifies CASSVTGISGGYTF.

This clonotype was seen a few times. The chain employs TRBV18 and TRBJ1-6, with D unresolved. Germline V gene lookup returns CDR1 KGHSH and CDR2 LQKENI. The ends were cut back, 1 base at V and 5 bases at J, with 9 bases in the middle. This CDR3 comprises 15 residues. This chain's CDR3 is CASSPRRIDNSPLHF. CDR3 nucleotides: TGTGCCAGCTCACCACGAAGAATCGATAATTCACCCCTCCACTTT.

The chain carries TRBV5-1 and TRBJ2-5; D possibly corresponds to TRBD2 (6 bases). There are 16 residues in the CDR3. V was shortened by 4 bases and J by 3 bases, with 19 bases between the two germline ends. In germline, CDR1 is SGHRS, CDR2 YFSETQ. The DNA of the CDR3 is TGCGCCAGCAGCGGGGGTACTACGGGGGTCGAAGAGACCCAGTACTTC. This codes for CASSGGTTGVEETQYF.

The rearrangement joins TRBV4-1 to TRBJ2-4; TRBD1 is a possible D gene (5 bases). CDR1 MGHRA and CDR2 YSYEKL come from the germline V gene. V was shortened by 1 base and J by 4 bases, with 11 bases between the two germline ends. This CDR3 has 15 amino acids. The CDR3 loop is CASSQGQGMKNIQYF. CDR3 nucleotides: TGCGCCAGCAGCCAAGGTCAGGGAATGAAAAACATTCAGTACTTC.

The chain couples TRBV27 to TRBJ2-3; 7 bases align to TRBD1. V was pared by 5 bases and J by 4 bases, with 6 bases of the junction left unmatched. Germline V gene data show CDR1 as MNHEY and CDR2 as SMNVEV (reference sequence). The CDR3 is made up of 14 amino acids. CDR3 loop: CASSGQVAADTQYF. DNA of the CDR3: TGTGCCAGCAGTGGACAGGTGGCGGCAGATACGCAGTATTTT.

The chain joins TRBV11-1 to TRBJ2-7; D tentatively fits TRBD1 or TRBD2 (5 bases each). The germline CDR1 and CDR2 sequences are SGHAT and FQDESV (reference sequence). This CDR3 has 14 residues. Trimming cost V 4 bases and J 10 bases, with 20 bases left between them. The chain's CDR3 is CASSSRFRGLPQYV. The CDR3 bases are TGTGCCAGCAGCTCCCGGTTCCGGGGCCTACCCCAGTACGTC.

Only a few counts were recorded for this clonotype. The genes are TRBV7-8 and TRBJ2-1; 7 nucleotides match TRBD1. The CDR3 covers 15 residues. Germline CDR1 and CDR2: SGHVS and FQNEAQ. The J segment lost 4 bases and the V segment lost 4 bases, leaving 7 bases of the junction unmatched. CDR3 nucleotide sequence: TGTGCCAGCAGCTCTAGACAGGGCGAATACAATGAGCAGTTCTTC. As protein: CASSSRQGEYNEQFF.

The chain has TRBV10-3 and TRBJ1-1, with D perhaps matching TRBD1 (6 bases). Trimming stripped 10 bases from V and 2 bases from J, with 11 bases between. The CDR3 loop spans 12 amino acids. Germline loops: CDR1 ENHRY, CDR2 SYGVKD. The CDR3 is CATQTGNTEAFF. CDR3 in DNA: TGTGCCACCCAGACAGGCAACACTGAAGCTTTCTTT.

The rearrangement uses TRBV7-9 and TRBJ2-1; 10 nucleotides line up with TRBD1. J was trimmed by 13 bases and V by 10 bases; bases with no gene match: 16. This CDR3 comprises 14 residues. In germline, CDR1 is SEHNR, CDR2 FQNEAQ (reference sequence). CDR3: CATPEGQGIGDQFF. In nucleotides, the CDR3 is TGTGCCACTCCCGAGGGACAGGGGATCGGGGATCAGTTCTTC. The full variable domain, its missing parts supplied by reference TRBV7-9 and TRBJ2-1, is DTGVSQNPRHKITKRGQNVTFRCDPISEHNRLYWYRQTLGQGPEFLTYFQNEAQLEKSRLLSDRFSAERPKGSFSTLEIQRTEQGDSAMYLCATPEGQGIGDQFFGPGTRLTVL.

The CDR3 sequence: CSVSGADSYEQYV. CDR3 DNA: TGCAGCGTCTCCGGAGCTGACTCCTACGAGCAGTACGTC. The chain carries TRBV29-1 and TRBJ2-7; no firm D call. Trimming cost V 6 bases and J 0 bases, with 12 bases left between them. The germline CDR1 and CDR2 sequences are SQVTM and ANQGSEA. CDR3 length equals 13 residues.

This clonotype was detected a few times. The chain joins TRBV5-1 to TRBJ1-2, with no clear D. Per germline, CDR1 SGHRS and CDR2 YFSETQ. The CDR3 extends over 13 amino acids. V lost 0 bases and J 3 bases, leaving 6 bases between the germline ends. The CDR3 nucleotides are TGCGCCAGCAGCTTGGAAACCCACTATGGCTACACCTTC. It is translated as CASSLETHYGYTF.

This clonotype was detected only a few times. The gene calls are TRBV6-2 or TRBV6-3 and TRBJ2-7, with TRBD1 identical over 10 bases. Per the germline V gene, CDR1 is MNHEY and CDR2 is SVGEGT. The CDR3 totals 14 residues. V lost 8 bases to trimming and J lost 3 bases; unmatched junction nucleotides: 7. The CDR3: CASGERDRGYEQYF. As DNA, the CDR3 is TGTGCCAGCGGAGAACGGGACAGGGGCTACGAGCAGTACTTC.